This TCR beta chain was sequenced during a study of cytomegalovirus exposure and HLA in healthy donors (dated by TCRdb to about 2017). Background on the whole study: In an earlier analysis of around 540 of the donors, 276 Gb of sequence data and about 110 million unique TCR beta sequences from some 170 million T cells were reported. Of the roughly 400 genotyped donors, 81% were placed in the genetic ancestry cluster associated with self-reported Caucasian donors. Every discovery cohort repertoire had been produced on one sequencing platform. To predict cytomegalovirus infection status, the study brought together high-throughput TCR immunosequencing, statistical association of individual TCRs with disease status, and machine learning. Four or five DR-DQ haplotypes were treated as single units for association and clustering because of strong linkage in the cohort. Rather than using new phenotypic data, the later analysis identified candidate immune exposures from TCR beta sequences and from how often those sequences occurred across donors. Around 320 gigabases of sequencing data and tens of millions of unique TCR sequences were included in an early release covering around 650 HLA-typed donors. An earlier analysis of approximately 500 of the donors applied high-throughput TCR beta sequencing to assess whether each TCR beta V gene segment acted as functional or pseudogenic. The aim of the study was to test whether cataloging public T cell receptors could identify signatures of past pathogen exposure. Using immunosequencing, the study profiled T cell repertoires from 666 subjects and related those repertoires to cytomegalovirus serostatus. Donor age, sex, ethnicity and CMV serostatus were compiled alongside the repertoire data. A later analysis re-examined previously published TCR beta repertoires from more than 550 donors and added high-resolution HLA genotyping to investigate patterns of TCR occurrence. HLA typing covered class I and class II loci at four-digit resolution. Among about 400 genotyped donors of the cohort, an average of around 250,000 unique TCR beta nucleotide sequences was sequenced per donor, of which approximately 19% were non-productive. Genome-wide SNP genotypes for about three fifths of the 666 donors were used in a later genetic analysis, which treated that subset as a discovery cohort. In addition to the first cohort of 650 to 800 subjects, a separate validation cohort of approximately 120 different subjects was used. Typing coverage differed by locus: A, B, C, DRB1 and DQB1 were typed in roughly 620-640 donors, DQA1 in about 500, DPA1 in 600 to 610, and DPB1 in around 440. Study-wide conclusions, independent of this receptor: The study gave a list of about 150 TCR beta chains associated with cytomegalovirus. A cluster of highly shared sequence variants was judged likely to represent a technical artifact of the sequencing pipeline. The classifier was reported to diagnose cytomegalovirus status with high specificity and sensitivity in both the original and validation cohorts. About 15 rarely observed V segments, including chromosome 9 orphons, were excluded from the earlier analysis of 550 to 700 of the donors because counts were too low. According to a later analysis, parvovirus B19, influenza, CMV and Epstein-Barr virus appeared linked to several top co-occurrence clusters. Because HLA typing was unavailable for some donors at each locus, only the typed subset was used in association tests. According to a later genetic analysis, donors in an Asian-associated ancestry cluster had fewer N-insertions in productive TCRs than the roughly 670-donor mean. In a later analysis, most CMV-associated TCR beta chains were found to appear HLA-restricted, with HLA associations seemingly driven largely by CMV exposure. When HLA alleles, especially DR and DQ, strongly co-occurred, attributing TCR associations to individual alleles was difficult. In a later analysis, HLA-associated TCR beta chains were found to be more clonally expanded and to have lower generation probabilities than equally common non-associated chains. Sequencing depth was assumed to be roughly uniform across donors in the presence/absence analyses, though that assumption may not hold. It was suggested by the authors that the approach could potentially be generalized to other disease states and immunological phenotypes. V-gene and J-gene trimming of TCR beta chains was associated with a missense DCLRE1C variant in a later genetic analysis, and the association was replicated in an independent cohort. Three of the identified cytomegalovirus-associated TCR beta chains were confirmed in vitro to be specific for cytomegalovirus antigens. Correlated functional status among segregating V segments might reflect linkage disequilibrium, but an unknown experimental factor could not be ruled out. Across donors, most TCR sequences were observed very rarely, whereas some public TCRs were present in many individuals. Because the 87-base-pair reads could not distinguish some IMGT-functional V segments, including TRBV6-2 and TRBV6-3, those segments were excluded. CMV serostatus was the only immune exposure information available for the cohort. Only TCR beta chains were sequenced in this cohort, and the absence of alpha or paired-chain data limited detectable features. In a later analysis, the rate of TCR association differed among HLA loci, with DRB1 alleles having the most associated TCRs and HLA-C alleles having the fewest. In an earlier analysis of 587 of the donors, most TCR beta V segments appeared in productive rearrangements about 87% or about 30% of the time, broadly matching IMGT annotations. A later analysis associated approximately 17,000 TCR beta sequences with specific HLA alleles at a false discovery rate of 0.05. A further reported finding was that TCR beta sequences accurately predicted the HLA-A and HLA-B alleles for most subjects in the first cohort.

Libraries were prepared through the immunoSEQ multiplex PCR assay. For the multiplex PCR, a mixture combining 60 forward primers for TCR Vbeta segments and 13 reverse primers for TCR Jbeta segments was used. A multiplex PCR assay on genomic DNA amplified the CDR3 region of rearranged TCR beta genes. Amplified TCR beta libraries were sequenced as 87-base-pair reads on the Illumina HiSeq System. As for the authors' bioinformatics: Across the 600 to 700 repertoires, a later analysis counted 75 million to 90 million unique TCR beta chains, 9.5 million to 12 million of which were shared by at least two donors. To remove PCR and sequencing errors, raw reads were error-corrected and collapsed into unique sequences using a nearest-neighbor algorithm that merged closely related sequences. To assign V, D and J gene segments, CDR3 sequences were aligned to IMGT reference sequences. For a sequence to be retained, a match of at least six nucleotides was required to both a V gene segment and a J gene segment. A rearrangement was called productive if the CDR3 had no stop codons and remained in frame with V and J, and every other rearrangement was called non-productive. CDR3 was defined by IMGT convention, running from the second conserved V-encoded cysteine to the conserved J-encoded phenylalanine. The earlier analysis of 500 to 650 of the donors excluded any sequence lacking an unambiguous match to a single V gene segment. An earlier analysis of a few hundred of the donors called V segments functional above 56.7% productive rearrangements and segregating when the between-donor standard deviation exceeded 5%. To diagnose cytomegalovirus status from the catalog of TCR beta chain sequences, a statistical classification framework was built. In a later analysis, V and J genes were assigned by comparing TCR nucleotide sequences against IMGT/GENE-DB human TR gene sequences. In a later analysis, CDR3 sequences and most-parsimonious VDJ recombination scenarios were assigned using the TCRdist pipeline. In a later analysis, each TCR beta chain was defined by its CDR3 amino acid sequence together with its V-gene family, and reads without a unique V-gene family were excluded. To address suspected cross-contamination and a sequencing artifact, a later analysis removed under 600 highly shared, low-generation-probability nucleotide sequences. A later analysis calculated a clonal expansion index for each public chain from normalized within-repertoire ranks of inferred template counts. A later analysis computed generation probabilities with a VDJ recombination model fitted to out-of-frame rearrangements, and checked the results against IGoR. In a later analysis, TCR-TCR, TCR-HLA and TCR-CMV co-occurrence was scored with hypergeometric tests, and a repertoire-size bias correction was applied to TCR pairs. False discovery rates were estimated in a later analysis by permuting HLA or CMV assignments 20 times. In a later analysis, co-occurring TCRs were grouped using DBSCAN, and TCRdist sequence similarity was added for clustering within HLA-allele-positive subsets. For co-occurrence clustering, repertoires with fewer than 30,000 or more than 120,000 public chains were excluded, along with several repertoires with anomalous nucleotide sharing. TCRdb took this table from immuneACCESS and kept in-frame rearrangements with V and J called. Such tables lack part of the clones; where checked against another copy, unresolved V genes explain under half of the gap, and the rest is unexplained. V and J calls and clone size are as listed in that table; D and trimming were resolved from the DNA. The sample table records some 200,000 clones; around 79% of these occur just once. Nearly 0.4% of the sample comes from the top ten.

Details on this clone: What this receptor recognizes is not known. Base quality data are lacking; no much larger clone is found one base away.

The cohort consisted of 650 to 850 healthy bone marrow donors. At the time of sampling, every cohort member was nominally healthy, though immune exposures that went unrecorded were likely present. The donor tested CMV seropositive and was one of the 289 seropositive cohort members. A peripheral blood sample was collected from each donor, and TCR beta sequencing was performed on peripheral blood mononuclear cells. Genomic DNA was extracted from the blood cell samples with the Qiagen DNeasy Blood Extraction Kit. CDR1 MNHEY and CDR2 SVGAGI are derived from the germline V gene. The CDR3 contains 14 residues, cysteine and phenylalanine counted. The CDR3 DNA has 42 bases and is translated from base 1. The germline ends are 14 bases apart after V is trimmed by 4 bases and J by 5 bases.

Sequencing was done on a sample of PBMCs. Rearrangement joined TRBV6-5 to TRBJ1-2; no D gene is confidently identified. This sequence originates from a male donor in good health and CMV-seropositive. The base sequence is TGTGCCAGCAGTTCCCCGCGGAGAGGTTATGGCTACACCTTC. This yields the protein CASSSPRRGYGYTF.